This entry features one T cell receptor beta chain sequence. The data derive from a study of blood T cell repertoires in COVID-19. Trimming stripped 2 bases from V and 0 bases from J, with 24 bases between. Germline CDR1 and CDR2: LGHNA and YSLEER. This CDR3 region has 20 residues. Original handling: Amplification of reference gene primers provided the estimated nucleated cell counts. Sequencing used immunoSEQ multiplex PCR; TCRdb keeps in-frame clones, though not all of them. The V and J calls and clone size come from that table; D and trimming were worked out from the DNA. The sample records around 260,000 clones, over 70% being singletons.

This rearrangement joins TRBV4-3 to TRBJ2-3, with a tentative D call TRBD2 (6 bases). The clonotype comes from a woman aged 40 to 49 who had recovered from COVID-19. What was sequenced was peripheral blood. CDR3: CASSQRVNYQRAASTDTQYF. DNA for the CDR3: TGCGCCAGCAGCCAAAGGGTGAACTACCAGCGGGCCGCAAGCACAGATACGCAGTATTTT.